There are many counts of the clone carrying this TCR beta chain. Its target is unknown. A second about 6 to 12 cycle PCR used barcoded and J-beta primers. TCRdb fed the 5' RACE reads into MiXCR, producing one record per CDR3 protein. The sample gives hundreds of thousands of distinct CDR3 sequences, 55% to 75% of which show up once; roughly 22% is in the top ten. Every participating donor contributed around 9.5 milliliters of peripheral blood through a draw. V lost 2 bases to trimming and J lost 7 bases, with 6 bases between them. In germline, CDR1 is SGHAT, CDR2 FQNNGV. This CDR3 is built from 12 residues. These data belong to a study of blood T cells in healthy people across ages. The study's findings and limits: In long-lived donors, naive CD4+ cell counts and diversity exceeded those of aged donors.

This sequence originates from a man aged 30 to 39 in good health. V gene TRBV11-2 combines with J gene TRBJ2-1; D is unclear. The specimen was blood. CDR3 residues: CASSLIANEQFF. The DNA for the CDR3 is TGTGCCAGCAGCTTAATCGCGAATGAGCAGTTCTTC.